This is a list of T cell receptor beta chains from one sample in a study of cytomegalovirus exposure and HLA in healthy donors. Here immunoSEQ multiplex PCR was the method, and the copy in TCRdb shows in-frame clones only, minus some. The repertoire includes some 110,000 clones, roughly 80% of them detected once, and less than 2.5% sits in the top ten. Material for sequencing was PBMCs. The receptors come from a man younger than 40 in good health and CMV-seronegative. CDR3s include the opening cysteine and the closing phenylalanine or tryptophan. D genes are given only for firm matches. Size is omitted from some rows. Given values are once, few, many or a class for expanded clones.

CDR3aa,CDR3nt,abundance,j_gene,v_gene,d_gene
CASSLVGFGTEAFF,TGTGCCAGCAGCTTGGTCGGGTTTGGAACTGAAGCTTTCTTT,-,TRBJ1-1,TRBV5-8,-
CAWSWRSTEAFF,TGTGCCTGGAGTTGGAGGTCCACTGAAGCTTTCTTT,-,TRBJ1-1,TRBV30,-
CASSLYRGGTEAFF,TGTGCCAGCAGCTTATACAGGGGTGGCACTGAAGCTTTCTTT,-,TRBJ1-1,TRBV5-8,TRBD1
CARPREPTNEKLFF,TGTGCCAGGCCAAGAGAGCCAACTAATGAAAAACTGTTTTTT,-,TRBJ1-4,TRBV6-4,-
CASSKAREGGRNQPQHF,TGTGCCAGCAGCAAAGCGCGAGAAGGAGGTAGGAATCAGCCCCAGCATTTT,-,TRBJ1-5,TRBV21-1,-
CASSYHRGSTDTQYF,TGTGCCAGCAGTTACCACAGGGGTAGCACAGATACGCAGTATTTT,-,TRBJ2-3,TRBV6-5,TRBD1
CASSKPSRLRSHNSPLHF,TGTGCCAGCAGCAAACCTTCAAGATTACGGTCGCATAATTCACCCCTCCACTTT,-,TRBJ1-6,TRBV21-1,-
CAGGQVLNDYGYTF,TGTGCCGGCGGACAGGTCTTGAATGACTATGGCTACACCTTC,-,TRBJ1-2,TRBV7-9,TRBD1
CASTLKETQYF,TGTGCCAGCACCCTTAAAGAGACCCAGTACTTC,-,TRBJ2-5,TRBV25-1,-
CASSARDRIDEQYF,TGTGCCAGCAGCGCCCGGGACAGGATCGACGAGCAGTACTTC,-,TRBJ2-7,TRBV9,TRBD1
CASSEDRMDTEAFF,TGTGCCAGCAGTGAGGACAGGATGGACACTGAAGCTTTCTTT,-,TRBJ1-1,TRBV2,TRBD1
CASSDSGRAGANVLTF,TGTGCCAGCAGTGACTCGGGCAGGGCTGGGGCCAACGTCCTGACTTTC,-,TRBJ2-6,TRBV6-4,-
CASSAVQVMNTEAFF,TGTGCCAGCAGCGCAGTACAGGTGATGAACACTGAAGCTTTCTTT,-,TRBJ1-1,TRBV28,-
CASRSGVVYEQFF,TGTGCCAGCAGAAGCGGGGTAGTCTATGAGCAGTTCTTC,-,TRBJ2-1,TRBV6-6,TRBD2
CASSPQLEAFF,TGTGCCAGCTCACCACAGCTTGAAGCTTTCTTT,-,TRBJ1-1,TRBV18,-
CASSPDRGTYNEQFF,TGTGCCAGCAGCCCAGACAGAGGAACTTACAATGAGCAGTTCTTC,-,TRBJ2-1,TRBV2,-
CAARGGTGELFF,TGTGCCGCAAGGGGAGGCACCGGGGAGCTGTTTTTT,-,TRBJ2-2,TRBV7-9,-
CAISERTSGATNEQFF,TGTGCCATCAGTGAGAGGACTAGCGGGGCTACGAATGAGCAGTTCTTC,-,TRBJ2-1,TRBV10-3,TRBD2
CASSVGDRVEQYF,TGTGCCAGCAGCGTGGGGGACAGGGTGGAGCAGTACTTC,-,TRBJ2-7,TRBV5-5,TRBD1
CASSLGTGDSNQPQHF,TGCGCCAGCAGCTTGGGGACAGGGGATAGCAATCAGCCCCAGCATTTT,-,TRBJ1-5,TRBV5-1,TRBD1
CASSPGDRAVEPQHF,TGTGCCAGCAGCCCCGGGGACAGGGCGGTAGAGCCCCAGCATTTT,-,TRBJ1-5,TRBV11-2,TRBD1
CASSQNTEAFF,TGTGCCAGCAGCCAGAACACTGAAGCTTTCTTT,-,TRBJ1-1,TRBV7-9,-
CASGEVLSQYF,TGTGCCAGCGGGGAAGTACTTAGTCAGTACTTC,-,TRBJ2-7,TRBV2,-
CASSISTGTRSYNSPLHF,TGTGCCAGTAGTATATCAACCGGGACTCGCTCCTATAATTCACCCCTCCACTTT,-,TRBJ1-6,TRBV19,-
CASSFAGTPNYGYTF,TGTGCCAGCAGCTTCGCCGGGACTCCTAACTATGGCTACACCTTC,-,TRBJ1-2,TRBV7-9,-
CASSQASRGQGDGYTF,TGCGCCAGCAGCCAAGCCTCAAGGGGACAGGGGGATGGCTACACCTTC,-,TRBJ1-2,TRBV4-3,TRBD1
CASSVSSGLNSYEQYF,TGTGCCAGCAGCGTCTCTAGCGGACTTAACTCCTACGAGCAGTACTTC,-,TRBJ2-7,TRBV9,TRBD2
CASSLSGTGKIGFTQYF,TGTGCCAGCAGCTTGTCCGGGACAGGGAAGATTGGGTTTACGCAGTATTTT,few,TRBJ2-3,TRBV7-9,TRBD1
CAWSLLSGANVLTF,TGTGCCTGGTCCCTTTTATCTGGGGCCAACGTCCTGACTTTC,-,TRBJ2-6,TRBV30,-
CASSPRTGAVQYF,TGTGCCAGCAGTCCACGGACAGGGGCGGTGCAGTACTTC,-,TRBJ2-7,TRBV28,TRBD1
CSVEWMDSYGYTF,TGCAGCGTGGAATGGATGGACAGTTATGGCTACACCTTC,-,TRBJ1-2,TRBV29-1,-
CASSFGVGELGNTIYF,TGTGCCAGCAGCTTTGGGGTGGGAGAGCTAGGAAACACCATATATTTT,-,TRBJ1-3,TRBV7-2,-
CASSAKPGGDTEAFF,TGTGCCAGCAGTGCCAAACCGGGGGGGGACACTGAAGCTTTCTTT,-,TRBJ1-1,TRBV6-4,-
CASSSDINTGELFF,TGCGCCAGCAGCTCGGACATAAACACCGGGGAGCTGTTTTTT,-,TRBJ2-2,TRBV5-1,-
CARSLYRAEWSYEQYF,TGTGCCAGAAGCTTATACAGGGCGGAATGGTCCTACGAGCAGTACTTC,-,TRBJ2-7,TRBV5-3,-
CASSLLGLAGGETQYF,TGCGCCAGCAGCTTGCTAGGGCTAGCGGGGGGAGAGACCCAGTACTTC,-,TRBJ2-5,TRBV5-1,TRBD2
CASSLGQGRTEAFF,TGTGCCAGCAGCTTAGGCCAGGGTCGCACTGAAGCTTTCTTT,once,TRBJ1-1,TRBV5-5,-
CASSLVPGGRNEQFF,TGTGCCAGCAGCTTAGTACCAGGGGGCAGAAATGAGCAGTTCTTC,-,TRBJ2-1,TRBV13,TRBD1
CAVRRLSAGDTEAFF,TGTGCCGTTCGCAGACTAAGCGCGGGCGACACTGAAGCTTTCTTT,-,TRBJ1-1,TRBV6-5,-
CASSPTGGHNEQFF,TGTGCCAGCAGCCCCACGGGGGGGCACAATGAGCAGTTCTTC,-,TRBJ2-1,TRBV7-2,TRBD2
CASSVGVRSVREQYF,TGTGCCAGCAGCGTAGGAGTCCGCTCAGTGAGGGAGCAGTACTTC,-,TRBJ2-7,TRBV9,-
CASSQGQGARYEQYF,TGTGCCAGCAGTCAAGGACAGGGGGCGCGGTACGAGCAGTACTTC,-,TRBJ2-7,TRBV2,TRBD1
CASRNTGPWNQPQHF,TGTGCCAGCAGGAATACAGGGCCTTGGAATCAGCCCCAGCATTTT,-,TRBJ1-5,TRBV28,-
CASRVNRGLEGGYTF,TGTGCCAGCAGAGTAAACAGGGGGCTCGAGGGTGGCTACACCTTC,few,TRBJ1-2,TRBV27,TRBD1
CASRYRGQDEQYF,TGTGCCAGCAGATATAGGGGGCAGGACGAGCAGTACTTC,-,TRBJ2-7,TRBV7-2,TRBD1